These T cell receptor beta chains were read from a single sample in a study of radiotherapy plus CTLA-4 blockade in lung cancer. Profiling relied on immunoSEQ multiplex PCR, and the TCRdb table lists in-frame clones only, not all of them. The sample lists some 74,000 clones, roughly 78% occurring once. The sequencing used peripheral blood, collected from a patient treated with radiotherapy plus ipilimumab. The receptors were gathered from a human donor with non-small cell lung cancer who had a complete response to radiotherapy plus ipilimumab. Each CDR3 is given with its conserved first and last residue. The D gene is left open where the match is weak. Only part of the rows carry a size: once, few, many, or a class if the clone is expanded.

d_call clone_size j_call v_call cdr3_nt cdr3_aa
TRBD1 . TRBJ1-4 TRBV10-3 TGTGCCATCAGTCCAGGGGGGGAGGAAAAACTGTTTTTT CAISPGGEEKLFF
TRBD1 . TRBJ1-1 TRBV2 TGTGCCAGCGGACAGGAAATGAACACTGAAGCTTTCTTT CASGQEMNTEAFF
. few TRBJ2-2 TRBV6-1 TGTGCCAGCAGTGATCCCAAAGGGGGTAGTTGGACCGGGGAGCTGTTTTTT CASSDPKGGSWTGELFF
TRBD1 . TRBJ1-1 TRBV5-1 TGCGCCAGCAGCTCGGGACAGGGTGGAAACACTGAAGCTTTCTTT CASSSGQGGNTEAFF
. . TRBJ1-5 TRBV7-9 TGTGCCAGCAGCTTATCCCTCAATCAGCCCCAGCATTTT CASSLSLNQPQHF
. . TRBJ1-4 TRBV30 TGTGCCTCTCGGGGTTTTAAGGAAAAACTGTTTTTT CASRGFKEKLFF
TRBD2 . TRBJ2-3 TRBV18 TGTGCCAGCTCACCGACTAGCGGGAGTGGGTTTACGCAGTATTTT CASSPTSGSGFTQYF
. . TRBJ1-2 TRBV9 TGTGCCAGCAGCGTAAACTATGGCTACACCTTC CASSVNYGYTF
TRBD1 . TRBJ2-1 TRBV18 TGTGCCAGCCTCCCGGGACAGACTTTCAATGAGCAGTTCTTC CASLPGQTFNEQFF
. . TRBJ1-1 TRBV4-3 TGCGCCAGCAGCCAAGATCAGGGACTAAGGAGTGAAGCTTTCTTT CASSQDQGLRSEAFF
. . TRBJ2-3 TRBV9 TGTGCCAGCAGCCCCTGGAGCGGGAGCAGGGGGCAGTCCGATACGCAGTATTTT CASSPWSGSRGQSDTQYF
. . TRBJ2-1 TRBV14 TGTGCCAGCAGCCCCTCAGGGTTGGTGGTTCATGAGCAGTTCTTC CASSPSGLVVHEQFF
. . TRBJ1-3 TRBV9 TGTGCCAGCAGCGGGGGGAGGGAAGGGGTTTCTGGAAACACCATATATTTT CASSGGREGVSGNTIYF
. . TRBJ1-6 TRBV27 TGTGCCAGCAGTTTATTGGCCCAGGGTAGTTCACCCCTCCACTTT CASSLLAQGSSPLHF
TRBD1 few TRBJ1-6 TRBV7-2 TGTGCCAGCAGCTCACGCGGACAGGGGAATTCACCCCTCCACTTT CASSSRGQGNSPLHF
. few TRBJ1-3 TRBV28 TGTGCCAGCAGTTCCCCCGTCCAGGGGTCTGGAAACACCATATATTTT CASSSPVQGSGNTIYF
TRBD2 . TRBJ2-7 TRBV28 TGTGCCAGCATCAGCGGGGCCCTCGGCCACGAGCAGTACTTC CASISGALGHEQYF
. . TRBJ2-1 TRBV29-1 TGCAGCGTTGAGCCGAGGAGGGCTACCTACAATGAGCAGTTCTTC CSVEPRRATYNEQFF
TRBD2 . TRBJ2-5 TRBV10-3 TGTGCCATCAGTGCCCAGCGGGAGGGTGAGACCCAGTACTTC CAISAQREGETQYF
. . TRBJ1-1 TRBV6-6 TGTGCCAGCAGTTATGAGGGGGATACTGAAGCTTTCTTT CASSYEGDTEAFF
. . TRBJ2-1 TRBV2 TGTGCCAGCGGCTCGGGGACCAACAATGAGCAGTTCTTC CASGSGTNNEQFF
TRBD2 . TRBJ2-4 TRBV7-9 TGTGCCAGCAGCTATAGTGCCGAGGGAGGGAACATTCAGTACTTC CASSYSAEGGNIQYF
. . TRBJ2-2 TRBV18 TGTGCCAGCTCACCGTCGGGGGGCGGCACCGGGGAGCTGTTTTTT CASSPSGGGTGELFF
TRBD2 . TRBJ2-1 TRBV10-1 TGCGCCAGCAGCCCGGGACTAGCGGGAGGGGGGGATGAGCAGTTCTTC CASSPGLAGGGDEQFF
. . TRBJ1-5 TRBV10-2 TGCGCCAGCAGGGCAGAGAGCAATCAGCCCCAGCATTTT CASRAESNQPQHF
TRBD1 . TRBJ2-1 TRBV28 TGTGCCAGCAGTTCCCCACCCGGGACAGGGGGCGCGGATGAGCAGTTCTTC CASSSPPGTGGADEQFF
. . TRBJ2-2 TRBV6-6 TGTGCCAGCAAGGAGGCCGGGGAGCTGTTTTTT CASKEAGELFF
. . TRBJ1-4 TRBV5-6 TGTGCCAGCAGCTTGGCAGGGAGGAGGGAAAAACTGTTTTTT CASSLAGRREKLFF
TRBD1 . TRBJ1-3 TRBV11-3 TGTGCCAGCAGCCCTGGGACAGGGAGGCCCTCTGGAAACACCATATATTTT CASSPGTGRPSGNTIYF
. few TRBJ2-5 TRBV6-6 TGTGCCAGCAGTACAGGGCTGGAGACCCAGTACTTC CASSTGLETQYF
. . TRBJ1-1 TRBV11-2 TGTGCCAGCAGCTTCGGGACAACCAACACTGAAGCTTTCTTT CASSFGTTNTEAFF
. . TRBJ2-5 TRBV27 TGTGCCAGCAGTTTATCTGGGGAGACCCAGTACTTC CASSLSGETQYF
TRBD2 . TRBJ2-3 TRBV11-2 TGTGCCAGCAGCCGCCGGACTAGCGGGCTCACAGATACGCAGTATTTT CASSRRTSGLTDTQYF
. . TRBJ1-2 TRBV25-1 TGTGCCAGCTCACGGACAGCTAACTATGGCTACACCTTC CASSRTANYGYTF
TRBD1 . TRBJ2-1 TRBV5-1 TGCGCCAGCAGCTTGGCGCCCGGGACAGTTGGTAATGAGCAGTTCTTC CASSLAPGTVGNEQFF
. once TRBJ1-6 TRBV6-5 TGTGCCAGCAGTTACTCTTTGGATCGGAATTCACCCCTCCACTTT CASSYSLDRNSPLHF
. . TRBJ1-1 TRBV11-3 TGTGCCAGCAGCCAAAAACAGCTTAACACTGAAGCTTTCTTT CASSQKQLNTEAFF
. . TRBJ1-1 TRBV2 TGTGCCAGCAGTTTCGGAGACACTGAAGCTTTCTTT CASSFGDTEAFF
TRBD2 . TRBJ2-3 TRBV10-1 TGCGCCAGCAGTCAGGGACTAGCGGGGATCACAGATACGCAGTATTTT CASSQGLAGITDTQYF
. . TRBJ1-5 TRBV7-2 TGTGCCAGCAACCTACGGAAAAGCAATCAGCCCCAGCATTTT CASNLRKSNQPQHF
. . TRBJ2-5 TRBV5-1 TGCGCCAGCAGGGGTGGCGTCCAACAAGAGACCCAGTACTTC CASRGGVQQETQYF
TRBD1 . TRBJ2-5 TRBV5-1 TGCGCCAGCAGCTTGGTAGGACAGGGTTCGACCCAGTACTTC CASSLVGQGSTQYF
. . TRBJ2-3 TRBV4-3 TGCGCCAGCAGCCAAACACTTTCATACACAGATACGCAGTATTTT CASSQTLSYTDTQYF
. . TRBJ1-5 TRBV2 TGTGCCAGCAGGGGTATGGTAGGGGACCAGCCCCAGCATTTT CASRGMVGDQPQHF
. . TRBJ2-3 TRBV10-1 TGCGCCAGCAGTGAGAGGCGCACAGATACGCAGTATTTT CASSERRTDTQYF
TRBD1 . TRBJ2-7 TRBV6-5 TGTGCCAGCAGTACCGGACAGGGAGGATCCTACGAGCAGTACTTC CASSTGQGGSYEQYF